The rows below give T cell receptor beta chains drawn from one sample of a study of blood T cells in healthy people across ages. One entry per CDR3 protein results from TCRdb running MiXCR on the 5' RACE reads. There are about a million distinct CDR3 sequences in the sample; 45% to 50% occur only once, and around 15% lies in the top ten. The sample consisted of blood. These TCRs come from a man in his thirties or forties in good health. CDR3s include the opening cysteine and the closing phenylalanine or tryptophan. Fields, in order: J gene, V gene, clone size, D gene, CDR3 protein, CDR3 DNA. The D gene is left open where the match is weak. Expanded clones are given a class, and other clones once, few, many or no size at all.

j_gene: TRBJ2-4; v_gene: TRBV14; abundance: once; d_gene: TRBD2; CDR3aa: CASSPGLANIQYF; CDR3nt: TGTGCCAGCAGCCCCGGACTAGCAAACATTCAGTACTTC
j_gene: TRBJ1-5; v_gene: TRBV27; abundance: .; d_gene: .; CDR3aa: CASSFQGDFNQPQHF; CDR3nt: TGTGCCAGCAGTTTTCAGGGAGACTTCAATCAGCCCCAGCATTTT
j_gene: TRBJ1-5; v_gene: TRBV7-2; abundance: few; d_gene: TRBD1; CDR3aa: CASRIDRGSNQPQHF; CDR3nt: TGTGCCAGCAGGATAGACAGGGGTAGCAATCAGCCCCAGCATTTT
j_gene: TRBJ2-7; v_gene: TRBV12-3/TRBV12-4; abundance: .; d_gene: .; CDR3aa: CASSLLYGLGYNEQYF; CDR3nt: TGTGCCAGCAGTTTACTGTACGGGCTTGGTTACAATGAGCAGTACTTC
j_gene: TRBJ2-3; v_gene: TRBV11-2; abundance: few; d_gene: .; CDR3aa: CASSFQYTDTQYF; CDR3nt: TGTGCCAGCAGCTTTCAGTACACAGATACGCAGTATTTT
j_gene: TRBJ2-5; v_gene: TRBV6-2/TRBV6-3; abundance: few; d_gene: .; CDR3aa: CASSYQPINPVETQYF; CDR3nt: TGTGCCAGCAGTTACCAGCCGATCAATCCAGTAGAGACCCAGTACTTC
j_gene: TRBJ2-1; v_gene: TRBV20-1; abundance: few; d_gene: TRBD1; CDR3aa: CSATAGGDWVNEQFF; CDR3nt: TGCAGTGCTACCGCAGGGGGCGATTGGGTCAATGAGCAGTTCTTC
j_gene: TRBJ2-7; v_gene: TRBV20-1; abundance: once; d_gene: .; CDR3aa: CSAPTQSSYEQYF; CDR3nt: TGCAGTGCCCCAACCCAGAGCTCCTACGAGCAGTACTTC
j_gene: TRBJ2-1; v_gene: TRBV27; abundance: .; d_gene: .; CDR3aa: CASSLKGGPYNEQFF; CDR3nt: TGTGCCAGCAGTTTGAAGGGGGGTCCCTACAATGAGCAGTTCTTC
j_gene: TRBJ1-2; v_gene: TRBV7-9; abundance: .; d_gene: .; CDR3aa: CASSLTEYGYTF; CDR3nt: TGTGCCAGCAGCTTAACAGAGTATGGCTACACCTTC
j_gene: TRBJ2-5; v_gene: TRBV7-2; abundance: many; d_gene: TRBD2; CDR3aa: CASSFGLAQETQYF; CDR3nt: TGTGCCAGCAGCTTTGGACTAGCGCAAGAGACCCAGTACTTC
j_gene: TRBJ1-5; v_gene: TRBV3-1; abundance: .; d_gene: .; CDR3aa: CASSQDITVNQPQHF; CDR3nt: TGTGCCAGCAGCCAAGATATTACAGTCAATCAGCCCCAGCATTTT
j_gene: TRBJ2-7; v_gene: TRBV5-5; abundance: few; d_gene: .; CDR3aa: CASTVSLSVGQSFYEQYF; CDR3nt: TGTGCCAGCACCGTGAGCTTGTCGGTCGGACAGAGCTTCTACGAGCAGTACTTC
j_gene: TRBJ2-3; v_gene: TRBV5-4; abundance: .; d_gene: TRBD2; CDR3aa: CANSPEASGTDTQYF; CDR3nt: TGTGCCAACAGCCCGGAGGCTAGCGGGACAGATACGCAGTATTTT
j_gene: TRBJ2-7; v_gene: TRBV5-1; abundance: .; d_gene: TRBD2; CDR3aa: CASSVSGSPSYEQYF; CDR3nt: TGCGCCAGCAGCGTGAGCGGGAGTCCCTCCTACGAGCAGTACTTC
j_gene: TRBJ1-2; v_gene: TRBV6-5; abundance: once; d_gene: .; CDR3aa: CASRADVNGYTF; CDR3nt: TGTGCCAGCAGAGCGGATGTGAATGGCTACACCTTC
j_gene: TRBJ2-3; v_gene: TRBV29-1; abundance: few; d_gene: .; CDR3aa: CSVEDGVRRSTDTQYF; CDR3nt: TGCAGCGTTGAAGATGGGGTCAGAAGGAGCACAGATACGCAGTATTTT
j_gene: TRBJ2-7; v_gene: TRBV10-3; abundance: .; d_gene: .; CDR3aa: CAISEDGTSGDEQYF; CDR3nt: TGTGCCATCAGTGAGGACGGGACGTCCGGCGACGAGCAGTACTTC
j_gene: TRBJ1-4; v_gene: TRBV10-3; abundance: few; d_gene: .; CDR3aa: CAITGTTNEKLFF; CDR3nt: TGTGCCATCACCGGGACAACTAATGAAAAACTGTTTTTT
j_gene: TRBJ2-7; v_gene: TRBV7-2; abundance: .; d_gene: TRBD2; CDR3aa: CASSLAETSGGAYEQYF; CDR3nt: TGTGCCAGCAGCTTAGCGGAGACTAGCGGGGGGGCCTACGAGCAGTACTTC
j_gene: TRBJ1-4; v_gene: TRBV6-5; abundance: few; d_gene: TRBD1; CDR3aa: CASSHPPDRGNEKLFF; CDR3nt: TGTGCCAGCAGCCACCCTCCGGACAGGGGAAATGAAAAACTGTTTTTT
j_gene: TRBJ2-3; v_gene: TRBV3-1; abundance: .; d_gene: .; CDR3aa: CASSQGDTTDTQYF; CDR3nt: TGTGCCAGCAGCCAAGGGGACACCACCGATACGCAGTATTTT
j_gene: TRBJ1-3; v_gene: TRBV3-1; abundance: many; d_gene: .; CDR3aa: CASSPTGFGNTIYF; CDR3nt: TGTGCCAGCAGCCCCACAGGGTTCGGAAACACCATATATTTT
j_gene: TRBJ2-5; v_gene: TRBV28; abundance: .; d_gene: .; CDR3aa: CASRSQGETQYF; CDR3nt: TGTGCCAGCAGGAGCCAGGGAGAGACCCAGTACTTC
j_gene: TRBJ2-5; v_gene: TRBV29-1; abundance: .; d_gene: .; CDR3aa: CSAAGLEVTQYF; CDR3nt: TGCAGCGCCGCCGGACTGGAGGTGACCCAGTACTTC
j_gene: TRBJ1-5; v_gene: TRBV21-1; abundance: .; d_gene: .; CDR3aa: CASSKDRGKHF; CDR3nt: TGTGCCAGCAGCAAAGACAGGGGGAAGCATTTT
j_gene: TRBJ1-5; v_gene: TRBV6-6; abundance: .; d_gene: TRBD1; CDR3aa: CASRDPGQGGGNQPQHF; CDR3nt: TGTGCCAGCAGGGATCCTGGACAGGGTGGTGGCAATCAGCCCCAGCATTTT
j_gene: TRBJ2-1; v_gene: TRBV3-1; abundance: few; d_gene: .; CDR3aa: CASSQDTGTYNEQFF; CDR3nt: TGTGCCAGCAGCCAAGATACAGGGACCTACAATGAGCAGTTCTTC
j_gene: TRBJ2-7; v_gene: TRBV12-3/TRBV12-4; abundance: .; d_gene: TRBD1; CDR3aa: CASSPFPFGQGVNEQYF; CDR3nt: TGTGCCAGCAGCCCCTTTCCATTTGGACAGGGAGTCAACGAGCAGTACTTC
j_gene: TRBJ1-4; v_gene: TRBV4-2; abundance: few; d_gene: .; CDR3aa: CASSQDFAGEKKLFF; CDR3nt: TGTGCCAGCAGCCAAGATTTCGCAGGGGAGAAAAAACTGTTTTTT
j_gene: TRBJ2-5; v_gene: TRBV28; abundance: few; d_gene: TRBD1; CDR3aa: CASSVGTGGQETQYF; CDR3nt: TGTGCCAGCAGTGTTGGGACAGGTGGACAAGAGACCCAGTACTTC
j_gene: TRBJ2-1; v_gene: TRBV4-1; abundance: .; d_gene: .; CDR3aa: CASSQRQSNWQFF; CDR3nt: TGCGCCAGCAGCCAACGACAGTCCAATTGGCAGTTCTTC
j_gene: TRBJ2-7; v_gene: TRBV7-2; abundance: .; d_gene: .; CDR3aa: CASSMRPRSYEQYF; CDR3nt: TGTGCCAGCAGCATGAGGCCCCGCTCCTACGAGCAGTACTTC
j_gene: TRBJ2-1; v_gene: TRBV11-2; abundance: few; d_gene: .; CDR3aa: CASSFRESSYNEQFF; CDR3nt: TGTGCCAGCAGCTTCCGGGAGAGCTCCTACAATGAGCAGTTCTTC
j_gene: TRBJ2-1; v_gene: TRBV12-3/TRBV12-4; abundance: .; d_gene: .; CDR3aa: CASSTGGVEQFF; CDR3nt: TGTGCCAGCAGCACAGGGGGGGTTGAGCAGTTCTTC
j_gene: TRBJ2-5; v_gene: TRBV28; abundance: few; d_gene: .; CDR3aa: CASSLVREESQYF; CDR3nt: TGTGCCAGCAGTTTAGTAAGGGAAGAGTCCCAGTACTTC
j_gene: TRBJ2-5; v_gene: TRBV27; abundance: .; d_gene: .; CDR3aa: CASSSDTYNEQYF; CDR3nt: TGTGCCAGCAGTTCCGACACCTACAATGAGCAGTACTTC
j_gene: TRBJ1-1; v_gene: TRBV6-2/TRBV6-3; abundance: .; d_gene: .; CDR3aa: CASSYEAANTEAFF; CDR3nt: TGTGCCAGCAGTTACGAGGCAGCGAACACTGAAGCTTTCTTT
j_gene: TRBJ2-1; v_gene: TRBV9; abundance: few; d_gene: .; CDR3aa: CASSVGQTNNEQFF; CDR3nt: TGTGCCAGCAGCGTAGGCCAGACTAACAATGAGCAGTTCTTC
j_gene: TRBJ2-3; v_gene: TRBV6-1; abundance: few; d_gene: .; CDR3aa: CASSEGRGGPTDTQYF; CDR3nt: TGTGCCAGCAGTGAAGGTCGGGGAGGTCCCACAGATACGCAGTATTTT
j_gene: TRBJ2-7; v_gene: TRBV11-2; abundance: .; d_gene: .; CDR3aa: CASSLEVSGTHEQYF; CDR3nt: TGTGCCAGCAGCTTAGAGGTTAGCGGCACCCACGAGCAGTACTTC
j_gene: TRBJ2-3; v_gene: TRBV6-5; abundance: few; d_gene: .; CDR3aa: CASSRIGPFTDTQYF; CDR3nt: TGTGCCAGCAGTCGCATCGGACCCTTCACAGATACGCAGTATTTT
j_gene: TRBJ2-3; v_gene: TRBV4-2; abundance: .; d_gene: TRBD2; CDR3aa: CASSQDPASGGSDTQYF; CDR3nt: TGTGCCAGCAGCCAAGATCCAGCTAGCGGGGGGTCAGATACGCAGTATTTT